This TCR beta chain was sequenced during a study of T-cell reconstitution after alpha-beta-depleted transplantation in children. CDR3 length equals 14 residues. Germline V CDR1 and CDR2: SGHRS, YFSETQ. Trimming took 4 bases from V and 8 from J, leaving 16 bases between them. Using unique molecular identifiers, the investigators prepared the TCRbeta library. One entry per CDR3 protein, called by TCRdb with MiXCR from the PCR reads. This repertoire shows about 590,000 distinct CDR3 sequences, roughly 13% found once; its top ten account for 2% to 2.5%. Many counts were recorded for this clonotype. The sequence was collected from a male patient younger than 18 who had a stem cell transplant for acute myeloid leukemia, so the T cells may come from the graft donor. The sequences come from PBMCs, mostly from graft donor cells, collected 360 days after TCRalphabeta/CD19-depleted stem cell transplant. This chain joins TRBV5-1 and TRBJ2-1; tentative D call: TRBD1 (6 bases). The CDR3 DNA sequence: TGCGCCAGCAGCCAGGGGCTAGTTGGTGATGAGCAGTTCTTC. Its protein is CASSQGLVGDEQFF.